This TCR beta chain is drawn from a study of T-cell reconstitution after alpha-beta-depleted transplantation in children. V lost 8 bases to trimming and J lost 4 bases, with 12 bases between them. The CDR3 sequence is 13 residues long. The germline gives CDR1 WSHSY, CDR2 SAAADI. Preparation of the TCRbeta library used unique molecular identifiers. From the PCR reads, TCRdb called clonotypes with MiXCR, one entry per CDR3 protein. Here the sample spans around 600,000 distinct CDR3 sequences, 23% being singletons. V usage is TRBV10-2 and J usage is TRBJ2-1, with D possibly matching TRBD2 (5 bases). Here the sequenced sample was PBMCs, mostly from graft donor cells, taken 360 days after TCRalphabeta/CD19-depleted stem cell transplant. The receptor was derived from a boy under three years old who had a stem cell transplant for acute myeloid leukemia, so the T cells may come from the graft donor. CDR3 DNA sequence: TGCGCCAGCGACCGGACTCTTTACAATGAGCAGTTCTTC. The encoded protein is CASDRTLYNEQFF.